The clone carrying this TCR beta chain has only a few counts. V was clipped by 5 bases and J by 6 bases, with 8 bases between them. The CDR3 is made up of 11 amino acids. Germline V gives CDR1 SGHTA, CDR2 FQGNSA. The data stem from a study of blood T cell repertoires in COVID-19. Overall study: Sites in the United States, Italy and Spain provided acute and convalescent COVID-19 samples.

Across about two dozen US areas, participants ranged in age from about 18 to 90 years. Recovery meant two consecutive negative NP/OP PCR tests, professional clearance, or resolved symptoms. TCRdb keeps only in-frame clones here, not all; method: immunoSEQ multiplex PCR. This sample has around 250,000 clones; 80% to 85% occur once, and the top ten carry about 3.4%. This TCR derives from a man aged 50 or older who had recovered from COVID-19. Sequencing used PBMCs or T cells enriched from blood (not recorded which). The rearrangement joins TRBV7-2 to TRBJ2-7; tentatively, D is TRBD2 (5 bases). The CDR3 region is CASSRGSEQYF. Here the CDR3 DNA reads TGTGCCAGCAGCCGAGGGAGCGAGCAGTACTTC.